This T cell receptor (beta chain) comes out of a study of T cell responses to AZD1222 COVID-19 vaccine. The repertoire was sequenced with immunoSEQ multiplex PCR; TCRdb's copy has only in-frame clones and lacks some. The data contain roughly 90,000 clones, around 89% of them seen just once; the ten biggest clones take up roughly 2.7%. The CDR3 covers 15 residues. General study results and limits: Donors were largely white British and mainly female; clonal diversity was possibly underestimated. As reported, nearly half of all spike-specific TCRs target variant regions that are unmutated. With dominance at 160-218 and 743-854, vaccine-associated CD4 TCRs spanned spike.

In the case of this clone: Its antigen is as yet unknown.

Here the sequenced sample was peripheral blood, taken 28 days after the second AZD1222 dose. The TCR originated in an adult who received the AZD1222 COVID-19 vaccine. This chain joins TRBV21-1 and TRBJ2-1; the DNA was not used to check the table's D call, TRBD1. TRBV21-1 counts as a pseudogene. This chain's CDR3 is CASPPDRSSYNEQFF. For the CDR3, the DNA is TGTGCCAGTCCCCCGGACAGGAGCTCCTACAATGAGCAGTTCTTC.